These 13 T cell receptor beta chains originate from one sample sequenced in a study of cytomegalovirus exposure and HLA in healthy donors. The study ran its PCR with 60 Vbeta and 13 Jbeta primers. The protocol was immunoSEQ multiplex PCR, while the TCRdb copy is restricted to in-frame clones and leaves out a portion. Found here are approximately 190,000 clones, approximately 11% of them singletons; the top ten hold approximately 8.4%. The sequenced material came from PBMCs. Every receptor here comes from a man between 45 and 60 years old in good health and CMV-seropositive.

DNA for the CDR3: TGTGCCAGCAGCCCACGAAGCGACAGGACAAATCAGCCCCAGCATTTT. As protein: CASSPRSDRTNQPQHF. This rearrangement joins TRBV7-8 to TRBJ1-5; tentatively, D is TRBD1 (6 bases). The CDR3 covers 16 residues. Per germline, CDR1 SGHVS and CDR2 FQNEAQ. V lost 5 bases, J lost 4 bases, and 18 bases lay in between.

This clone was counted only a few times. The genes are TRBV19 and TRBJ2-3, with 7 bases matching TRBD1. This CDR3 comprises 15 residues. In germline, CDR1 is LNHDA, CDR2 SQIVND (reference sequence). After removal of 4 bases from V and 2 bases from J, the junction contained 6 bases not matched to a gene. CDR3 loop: CASSKTGTATDTQYF. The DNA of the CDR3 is TGTGCCAGTAGTAAAACCGGGACAGCCACAGATACGCAGTATTTT.

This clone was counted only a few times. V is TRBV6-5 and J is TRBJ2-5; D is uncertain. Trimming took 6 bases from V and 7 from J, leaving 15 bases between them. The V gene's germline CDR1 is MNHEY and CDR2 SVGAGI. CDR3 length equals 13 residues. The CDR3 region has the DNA TGTGCCAGCAGACCTTACACGGAGTGGACCCAGTACTTC. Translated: CASRPYTEWTQYF.

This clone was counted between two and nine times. Here the CDR3 DNA reads TGTGCCAGCAGCAAAGCGCTCGGACAGGGGGCAAAGACCGGGGAGCTGTTTTTT. This sequence encodes CASSKALGQGAKTGELFF. J is TRBJ2-2 and V is TRBV21-1; the table's D gene call, TRBD1, was not cross checked with the DNA. TRBV21-1 is reported as a pseudogene. The CDR3 spans 18 residues.

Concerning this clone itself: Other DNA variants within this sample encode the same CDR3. The CDR3 here is CASSTGGPPLHF. CDR3 sequence (DNA): TGTGCCAGCAGTACGGGGGGCCCACCCCTCCACTTT. This chain links TRBV7-2 with TRBJ1-6; D is possibly TRBD1 (6 bases). CDR1 and CDR2 from the germline V gene are SGHTA and FQGNSA. This CDR3 is built from 12 residues. V lost 6 bases and J lost 11, with 11 bases in between.

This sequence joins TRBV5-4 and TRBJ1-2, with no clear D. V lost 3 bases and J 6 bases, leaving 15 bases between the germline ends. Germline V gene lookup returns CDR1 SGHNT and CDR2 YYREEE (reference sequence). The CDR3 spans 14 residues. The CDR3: CASSSAGGWDGYTF. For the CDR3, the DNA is TGTGCCAGCAGCTCGGCGGGTGGATGGGATGGCTACACCTTC. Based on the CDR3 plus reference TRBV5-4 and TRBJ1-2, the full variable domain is ETGVTQSPTHLIKTRGQQVTLRCSSQSGHNTVSWYQQALGQGPQFIFQYYREEENGRGNFPPRFSGLQFPNYSSELNVNALELDDSALYLCASSSAGGWDGYTFGSGTRLTVV.

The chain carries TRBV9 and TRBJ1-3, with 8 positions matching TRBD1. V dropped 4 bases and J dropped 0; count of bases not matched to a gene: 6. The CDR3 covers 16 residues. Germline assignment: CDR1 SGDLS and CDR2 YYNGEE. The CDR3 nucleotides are TGTGCCAGCAGCCCTAGACAGGGGAGCTCTGGAAACACCATATATTTT. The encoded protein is CASSPRQGSSGNTIYF.

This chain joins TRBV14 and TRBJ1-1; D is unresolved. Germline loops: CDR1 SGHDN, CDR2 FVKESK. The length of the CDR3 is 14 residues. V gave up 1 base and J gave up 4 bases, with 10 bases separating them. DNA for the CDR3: TGTGCCAGCAGCCAAGGAGGAGTCGGCACTGAAGCTTTCTTT. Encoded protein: CASSQGGVGTEAFF.

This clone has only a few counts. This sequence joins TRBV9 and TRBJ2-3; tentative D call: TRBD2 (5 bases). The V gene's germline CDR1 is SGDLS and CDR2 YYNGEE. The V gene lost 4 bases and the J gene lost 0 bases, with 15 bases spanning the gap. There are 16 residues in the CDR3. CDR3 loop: CASSPRRTYSTDTQYF. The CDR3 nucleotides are TGTGCCAGCAGCCCCCGTCGGACTTATAGCACAGATACGCAGTATTTT.

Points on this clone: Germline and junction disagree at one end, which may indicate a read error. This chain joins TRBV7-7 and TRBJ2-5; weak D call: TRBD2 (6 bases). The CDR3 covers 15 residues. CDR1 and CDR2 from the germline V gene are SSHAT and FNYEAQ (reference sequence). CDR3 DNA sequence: TGTGCTAGCAGCCGCCGGACTACATACCAAGAGACCCAGTACTTC. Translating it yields CASSRRTTYQETQYF.

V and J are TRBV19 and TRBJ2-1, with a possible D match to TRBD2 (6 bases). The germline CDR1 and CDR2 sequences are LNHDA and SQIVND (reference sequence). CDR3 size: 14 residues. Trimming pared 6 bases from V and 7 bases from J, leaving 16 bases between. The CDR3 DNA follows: TGTGCCAGTAGGATCGGGACTCCTGGGAATGAGCAGTTCTTC. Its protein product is CASRIGTPGNEQFF.

The DNA of the CDR3 is TGTGCCAGCAGTTACTTAGCGGGGGGCCCCCCCTACGAGCAGTACTTC. Translating gives CASSYLAGGPPYEQYF. This chain connects TRBV6-6 to TRBJ2-7; 10 bases fit TRBD2. The CDR3 loop spans 16 amino acids. Per the germline V gene, CDR1 is MNHNY and CDR2 is SVGAGI (reference sequence). The V gene end was trimmed by 1 base and the J gene end by 2 bases; junction bases not matched to a gene: 5.

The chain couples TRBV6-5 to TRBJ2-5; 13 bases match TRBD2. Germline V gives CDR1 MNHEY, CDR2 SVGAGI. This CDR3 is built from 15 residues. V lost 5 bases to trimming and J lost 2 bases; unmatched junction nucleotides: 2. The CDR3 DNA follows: TGTGCCAGCAGTGGACTAGCGGGGGAACAAGAGACCCAGTACTTC. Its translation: CASSGLAGEQETQYF.